This is a list of T cell receptor beta chains from one sample in a study of blood T cell repertoires in COVID-19. Measured with immunoSEQ multiplex PCR; TCRdb has only the in-frame clones, and not every one. The sample holds approximately 290,000 clones, 70% to 90% seen once. Input material: PBMCs or T cells enriched from blood (not recorded which). The receptors originated from a woman in her 30s who had recovered from COVID-19. Both conserved end residues are part of each CDR3. A D gene is named only where the DNA matches it firmly. Only some rows state a clone size, as once, few, many or a class for expanded clones.

clone_size j_call v_call d_call cdr3_aa cdr3_nt
- TRBJ2-1 TRBV6-5 - CASSLGEQFF TGTGCCAGCAGCCTAGGTGAGCAGTTCTTC
- TRBJ1-5 TRBV27 - CASSLLRDSNQPQHF TGTGCCAGCAGTTTACTTCGGGATAGCAATCAGCCCCAGCATTTT
- TRBJ1-5 TRBV4-1 - CASSHKGGGRGRNNQPQHF TGCGCCAGCAGCCACAAAGGAGGAGGGCGAGGACGAAACAATCAGCCCCAGCATTTT
- TRBJ2-5 TRBV28 TRBD1 CASRYRTGSSRTQYF TGTGCCAGCAGATACCGGACAGGGAGTTCCCGGACCCAGTACTTC
- TRBJ1-1 TRBV27 - CASSPFSGNTEAFF TGTGCCAGCAGTCCATTTTCGGGGAACACTGAAGCTTTCTTT
- TRBJ1-1 TRBV7-3 - CASSLYGYTEAFF TGTGCCAGCAGCTTATACGGGTACACTGAAGCTTTCTTT
- TRBJ2-1 TRBV10-2 - CATAGTSTYNEQFF TGCGCCACCGCCGGGACTTCCACCTACAATGAGCAGTTCTTC
once TRBJ2-2 TRBV5-6 - CASSQGWFADLAGELFF TGTGCCAGCTCCCAGGGCTGGTTTGCAGACCTAGCGGGGGAGCTGTTTTTT
once TRBJ2-7 TRBV7-2 - CASSSYYEQYF TGTGCCAGCAGCTCGTACTACGAGCAGTACTTC
- TRBJ1-4 TRBV9 - CASSRPGNGLFF TGTGCCAGCAGTAGACCCGGGAATGGGCTGTTTTTT
- TRBJ2-5 TRBV5-1 - CASRAGGRAETQYF TGCGCCAGCAGAGCTGGGGGCAGGGCGGAGACCCAGTACTTC
- TRBJ1-1 TRBV6-5 - CASSSGGLLEAFF TGTGCCAGCAGTTCCGGGGGACTACTTGAAGCTTTCTTT
- TRBJ2-3 TRBV6-5 TRBD1 CASSIAGTATDTQYF TGTGCCAGCAGTATAGCCGGGACAGCCACAGATACGCAGTATTTT
- TRBJ1-2 TRBV2 TRBD1 CASSGTGGFYGYTF TGTGCCAGCTCAGGGACAGGGGGCTTCTATGGCTACACCTTC
- TRBJ1-6 TRBV21-1 - CASSSRDRESGSPLHF TGTGCCAGCAGCTCCCGGGACAGGGAATCGGGATCACCCCTCCACTTT
- TRBJ1-1 TRBV20-1 - CSAIKNTEAFF TGCAGTGCAATTAAGAACACTGAAGCTTTCTTT
- TRBJ1-3 TRBV9 - CASSATGMGPSGNTIYF TGTGCCAGCAGCGCTACCGGGATGGGCCCCTCTGGAAACACCATATATTTT
- TRBJ2-7 TRBV2 TRBD2 CASSEGEGGPYEQYF TGTGCCAGCAGTGAAGGGGAGGGTGGGCCCTACGAGCAGTACTTC
- TRBJ2-1 TRBV20-1 - CSAPLADEQFF TGCAGTGCTCCACTAGCTGATGAGCAGTTCTTC
- TRBJ1-6 TRBV27 - CASCDRQAYNSPLHF TGTGCCAGCTGCGACAGGCAAGCCTATAATTCACCCCTCCACTTT
- TRBJ2-3 TRBV6-2/TRBV6-3 TRBD2 CASSRSRGGAGADTQYF TGTGCCAGCAGTAGAAGCCGCGGGGGGGCCGGGGCAGATACGCAGTATTTT
- TRBJ2-3 TRBV29-1 - CSVRGASVSTDTQYF TGCAGCGTTCGGGGGGCTAGCGTTAGCACAGATACGCAGTATTTT